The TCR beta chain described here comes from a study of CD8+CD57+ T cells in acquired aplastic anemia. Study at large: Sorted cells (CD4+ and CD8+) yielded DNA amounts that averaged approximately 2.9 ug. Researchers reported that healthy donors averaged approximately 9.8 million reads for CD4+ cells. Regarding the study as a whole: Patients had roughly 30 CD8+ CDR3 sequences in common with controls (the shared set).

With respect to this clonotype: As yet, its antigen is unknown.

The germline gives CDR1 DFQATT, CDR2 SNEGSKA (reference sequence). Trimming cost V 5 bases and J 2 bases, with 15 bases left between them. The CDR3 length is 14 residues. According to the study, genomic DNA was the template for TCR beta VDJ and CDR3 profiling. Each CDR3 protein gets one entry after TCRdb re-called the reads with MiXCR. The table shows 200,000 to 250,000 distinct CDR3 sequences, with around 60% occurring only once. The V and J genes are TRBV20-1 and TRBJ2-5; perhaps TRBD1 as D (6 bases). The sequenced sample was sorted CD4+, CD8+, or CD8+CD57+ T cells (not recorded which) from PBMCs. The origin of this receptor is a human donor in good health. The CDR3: CSAGRGRRQETQYF. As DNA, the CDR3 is TGCAGTGCTGGCAGGGGAAGGAGACAAGAGACCCAGTACTTC.